This T cell receptor (beta chain) was identified during a study of CD8 T cells in Susac syndrome. CDR1 is SGHKS, CDR2 YYEKEE, per germline (reference sequence). The germline V and J ends were trimmed by 1 base and 2 bases, with 10 bases remaining between them. CDR3 size: 15 residues. RNA, at about 0.45 to 1 ug, was reverse transcribed with random hexamers. TCRdb used MiXCR to reprocess the immunoSEQ multiplex PCR reads, holding one entry per CDR3 protein. The table includes over 150,000 distinct CDR3 sequences, 90% to 97% detected once. CD8+ and CD4+ T cells from blood underwent TCR beta sequencing, which was carried out in a high-throughput format. The diagnostic criteria for definite or probable disease, as recently defined, were met by the patients with Susac syndrome. It was negative isolation that provided the CD8+ and CD4+ T cells, whereas TEMRA cells were enriched by FACS.

The clonotype originates from a human donor with Susac syndrome. The chain couples TRBV5-5 to TRBJ2-1, with TRBD2 as a possible D gene (6 bases). The sample consisted of CD4+ T cells from PBMCs. CDR3 nucleotides: TGTGCCAGCAGCTTGCGGGACTTCCCCTACAATGAGCAGTTCTTC. Translated: CASSLRDFPYNEQFF.